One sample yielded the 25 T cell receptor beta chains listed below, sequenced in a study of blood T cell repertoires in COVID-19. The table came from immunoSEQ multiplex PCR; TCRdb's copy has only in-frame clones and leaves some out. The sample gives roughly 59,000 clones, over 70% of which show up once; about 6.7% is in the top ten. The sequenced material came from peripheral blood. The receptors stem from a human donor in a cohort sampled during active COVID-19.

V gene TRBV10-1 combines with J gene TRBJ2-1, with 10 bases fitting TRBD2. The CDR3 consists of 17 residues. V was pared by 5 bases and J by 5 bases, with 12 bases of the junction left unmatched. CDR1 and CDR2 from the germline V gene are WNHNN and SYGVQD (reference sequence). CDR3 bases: TGCGCCAGCAGTAAGCAAGCCGCTAGCGGGAGAGACAATGAGCAGTTCTTC. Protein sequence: CASSKQAASGRDNEQFF.

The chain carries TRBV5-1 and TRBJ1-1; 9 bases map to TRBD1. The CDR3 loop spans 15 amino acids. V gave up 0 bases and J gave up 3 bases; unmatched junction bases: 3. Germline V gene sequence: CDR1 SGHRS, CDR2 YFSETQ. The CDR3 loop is CASSLEGTGYTEAFF. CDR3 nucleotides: TGCGCCAGCAGCTTGGAAGGGACAGGGTACACTGAAGCTTTCTTT.

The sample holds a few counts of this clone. CDR3 nucleotide sequence: TGCAGCGTCCAGGGGGGCACAGATACGCAGTATTTT. Protein: CSVQGGTDTQYF. The chain is built from TRBV29-1 and TRBJ2-3; 7 nucleotides agree with TRBD1. Trimming at V came to 6 bases and at J to 1 base, leaving 1 base not matched to a gene. Germline CDR1 and CDR2: SQVTM and ANQGSEA. The CDR3 loop spans 12 amino acids.

CDR3 coding DNA: TGTGCCAGCCGAGGACAGGGGGGGTATGGCTACACCTTC. It translates to CASRGQGGYGYTF. The genes are TRBV12-3 or TRBV12-4 and TRBJ1-2, with TRBD1 identical over 10 bases. CDR3 length: 13 amino acids. V lost 8 bases to trimming and J lost 5 bases; unmatched junction nucleotides: 5.

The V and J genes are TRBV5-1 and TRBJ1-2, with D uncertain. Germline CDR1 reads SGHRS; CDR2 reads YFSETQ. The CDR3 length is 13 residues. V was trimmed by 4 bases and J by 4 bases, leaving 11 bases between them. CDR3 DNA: TGCGCCAGCAGCGCAACCGAGGGCTATGGCTACACCTTC. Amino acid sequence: CASSATEGYGYTF.

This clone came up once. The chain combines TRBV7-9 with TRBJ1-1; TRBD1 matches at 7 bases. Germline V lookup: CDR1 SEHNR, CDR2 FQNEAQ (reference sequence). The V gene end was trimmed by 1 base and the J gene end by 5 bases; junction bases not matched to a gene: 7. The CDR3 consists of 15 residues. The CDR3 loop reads CASSLGTTGSTEAFF. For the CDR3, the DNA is TGTGCCAGCAGCTTAGGGACGACAGGGAGTACTGAAGCTTTCTTT.

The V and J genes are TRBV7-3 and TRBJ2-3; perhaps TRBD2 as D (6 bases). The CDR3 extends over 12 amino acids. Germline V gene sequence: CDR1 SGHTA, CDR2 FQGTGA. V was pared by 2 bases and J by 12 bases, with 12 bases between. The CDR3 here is CASSLGDSPQYF. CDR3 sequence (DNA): TGTGCCAGCAGCTTAGGGGACTCTCCTCAGTATTTT.

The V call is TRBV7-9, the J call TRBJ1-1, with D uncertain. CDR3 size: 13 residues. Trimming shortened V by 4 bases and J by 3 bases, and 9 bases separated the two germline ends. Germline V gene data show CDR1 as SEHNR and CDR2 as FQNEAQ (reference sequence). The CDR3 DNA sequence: TGTGCCAGCAGCTCCGACTGGGACACTGAAGCTTTCTTT. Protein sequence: CASSSDWDTEAFF.

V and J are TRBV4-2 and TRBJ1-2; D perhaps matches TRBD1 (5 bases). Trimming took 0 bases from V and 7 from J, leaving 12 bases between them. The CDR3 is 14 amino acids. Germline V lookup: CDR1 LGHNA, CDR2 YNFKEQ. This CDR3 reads CASSQDSGGAGYTF. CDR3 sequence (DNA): TGTGCCAGCAGCCAAGATTCAGGAGGGGCTGGCTACACCTTC.

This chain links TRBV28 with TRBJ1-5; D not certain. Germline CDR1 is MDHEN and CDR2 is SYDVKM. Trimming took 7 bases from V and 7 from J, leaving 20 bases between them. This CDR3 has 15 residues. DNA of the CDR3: TGTGCCAGCATCACCGGGTCGAATTTCGGGCAGCCCCAGCATTTT. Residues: CASITGSNFGQPQHF.

The CDR3 is CASSIRDRGLETQYF. CDR3 bases: TGTGCCAGTAGTATCCGGGACAGGGGACTAGAGACCCAGTACTTC. The chain employs TRBV19 and TRBJ2-5, with 10 bases identical to TRBD1. Per germline, CDR1 LNHDA and CDR2 SQIVND (reference sequence). This CDR3 is 15 amino acids long. The junction had 5 bases not matched to a gene; V was cut back by 3 bases and J by 4 bases.

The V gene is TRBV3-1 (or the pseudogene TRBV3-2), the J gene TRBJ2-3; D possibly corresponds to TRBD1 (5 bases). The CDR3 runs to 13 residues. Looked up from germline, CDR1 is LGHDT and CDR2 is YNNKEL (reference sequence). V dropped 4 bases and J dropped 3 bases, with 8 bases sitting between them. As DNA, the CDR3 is TGTGCCAGCAGCCTTAGACAGACAGATACGCAGTATTTT. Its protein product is CASSLRQTDTQYF.

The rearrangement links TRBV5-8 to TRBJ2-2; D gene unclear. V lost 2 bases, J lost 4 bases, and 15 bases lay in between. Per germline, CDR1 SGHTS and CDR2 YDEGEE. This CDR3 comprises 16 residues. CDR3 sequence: CASSLEAAVFTGELFF. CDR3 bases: TGTGCCAGCAGCTTAGAGGCCGCGGTGTTCACCGGGGAGCTGTTTTTT.

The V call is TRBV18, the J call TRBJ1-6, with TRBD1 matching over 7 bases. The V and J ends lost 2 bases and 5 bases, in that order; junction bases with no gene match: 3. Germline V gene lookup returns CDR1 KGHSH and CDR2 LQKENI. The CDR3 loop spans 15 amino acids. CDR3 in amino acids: CASSPSGQNNSPLHF. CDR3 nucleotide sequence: TGTGCCAGCTCACCATCGGGACAGAATAATTCACCCCTCCACTTT.

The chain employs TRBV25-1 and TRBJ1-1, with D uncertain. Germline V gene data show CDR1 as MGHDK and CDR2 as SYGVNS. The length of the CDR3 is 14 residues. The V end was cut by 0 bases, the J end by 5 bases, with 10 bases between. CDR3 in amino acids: CASSEYQESTEAFF. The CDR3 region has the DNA TGTGCCAGCAGTGAATACCAGGAAAGTACTGAAGCTTTCTTT.

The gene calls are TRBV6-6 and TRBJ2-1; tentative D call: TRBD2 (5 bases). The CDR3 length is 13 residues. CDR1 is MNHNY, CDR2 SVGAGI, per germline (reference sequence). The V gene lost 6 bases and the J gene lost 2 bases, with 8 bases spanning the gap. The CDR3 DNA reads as TGTGCCAGCAGCTGGACTCCCTACAATGAGCAGTTCTTC. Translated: CASSWTPYNEQFF.

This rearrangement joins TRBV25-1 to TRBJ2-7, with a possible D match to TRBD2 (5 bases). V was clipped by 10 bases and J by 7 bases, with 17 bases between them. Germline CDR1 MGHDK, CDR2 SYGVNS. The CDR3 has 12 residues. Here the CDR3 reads CATTQRRWEQYF. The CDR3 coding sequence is TGTGCCACCACGCAGCGGCGTTGGGAGCAGTACTTC.

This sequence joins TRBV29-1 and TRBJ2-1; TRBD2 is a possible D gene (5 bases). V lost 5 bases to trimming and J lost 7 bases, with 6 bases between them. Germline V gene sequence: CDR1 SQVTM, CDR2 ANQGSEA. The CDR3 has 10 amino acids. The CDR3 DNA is TGCAGCGTTTGGGAGAATGAGCAGTTCTTC. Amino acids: CSVWENEQFF.

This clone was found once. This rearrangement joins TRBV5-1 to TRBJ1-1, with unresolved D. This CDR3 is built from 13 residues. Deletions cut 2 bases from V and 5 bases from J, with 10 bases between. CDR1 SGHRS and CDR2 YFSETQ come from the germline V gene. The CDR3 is CASSFITGTEAFF. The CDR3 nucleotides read TGCGCCAGCAGCTTCATAACGGGGACTGAAGCTTTCTTT. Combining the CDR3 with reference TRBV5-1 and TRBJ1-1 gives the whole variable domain KAGVTQTPRYLIKTRGQQVTLSCSPISGHRSVSWYQQTPGQGLQFLFEYFSETQRNKGNFPGRFSGRQFSNSRSEMNVSTLELGDSALYLCASSFITGTEAFFGQGTRLTVV.

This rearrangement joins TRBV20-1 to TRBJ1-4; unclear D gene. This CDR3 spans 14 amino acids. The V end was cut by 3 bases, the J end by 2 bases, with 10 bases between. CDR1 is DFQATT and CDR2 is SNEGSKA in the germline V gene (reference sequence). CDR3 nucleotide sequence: TGCAGTGCTAGTGAGGGAGCCACTAATGAAAAACTGTTTTTT. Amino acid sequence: CSASEGATNEKLFF.

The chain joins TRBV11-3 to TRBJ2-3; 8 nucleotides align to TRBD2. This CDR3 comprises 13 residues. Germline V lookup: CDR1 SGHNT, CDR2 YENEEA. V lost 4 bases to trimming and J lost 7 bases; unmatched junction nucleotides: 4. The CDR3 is CASSSGGVNTQYF. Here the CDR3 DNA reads TGTGCCAGCAGCTCCGGGGGGGTTAATACGCAGTATTTT.

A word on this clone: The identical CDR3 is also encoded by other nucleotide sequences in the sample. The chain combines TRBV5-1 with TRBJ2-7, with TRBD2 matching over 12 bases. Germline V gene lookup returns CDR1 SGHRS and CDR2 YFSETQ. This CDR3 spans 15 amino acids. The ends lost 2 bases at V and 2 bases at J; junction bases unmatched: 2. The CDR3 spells CASSLGLAGTYEQYF. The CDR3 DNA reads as TGCGCCAGCAGCTTAGGACTAGCGGGGACCTACGAGCAGTACTTC.

The CDR3 here is CSASDTPWGANVLTF. As DNA, the CDR3 is TGCAGTGCTAGTGATACTCCTTGGGGGGCCAACGTCCTGACTTTC. The chain couples TRBV20-1 to TRBJ2-6; no clear D gene. Trimming took 3 bases from V and 4 from J, leaving 13 bases between them. The germline V gene has CDR1 DFQATT and CDR2 SNEGSKA (reference sequence). This CDR3 has 15 amino acids.

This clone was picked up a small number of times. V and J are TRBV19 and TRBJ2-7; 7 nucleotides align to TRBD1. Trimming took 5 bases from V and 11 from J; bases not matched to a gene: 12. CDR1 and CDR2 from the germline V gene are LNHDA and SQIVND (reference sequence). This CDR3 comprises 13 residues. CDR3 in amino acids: CASSFQDREIKYF. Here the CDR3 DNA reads TGTGCCAGTAGTTTTCAAGACAGGGAGATTAAGTACTTC.

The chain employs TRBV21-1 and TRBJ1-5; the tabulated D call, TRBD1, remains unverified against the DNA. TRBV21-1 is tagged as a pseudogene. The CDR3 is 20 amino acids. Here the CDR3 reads CASRKMVSAGPIYSNQPQHF. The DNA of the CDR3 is TGTGCCAGCAGAAAAATGGTATCGGCAGGCCCAATTTATAGCAATCAGCCCCAGCATTTT.